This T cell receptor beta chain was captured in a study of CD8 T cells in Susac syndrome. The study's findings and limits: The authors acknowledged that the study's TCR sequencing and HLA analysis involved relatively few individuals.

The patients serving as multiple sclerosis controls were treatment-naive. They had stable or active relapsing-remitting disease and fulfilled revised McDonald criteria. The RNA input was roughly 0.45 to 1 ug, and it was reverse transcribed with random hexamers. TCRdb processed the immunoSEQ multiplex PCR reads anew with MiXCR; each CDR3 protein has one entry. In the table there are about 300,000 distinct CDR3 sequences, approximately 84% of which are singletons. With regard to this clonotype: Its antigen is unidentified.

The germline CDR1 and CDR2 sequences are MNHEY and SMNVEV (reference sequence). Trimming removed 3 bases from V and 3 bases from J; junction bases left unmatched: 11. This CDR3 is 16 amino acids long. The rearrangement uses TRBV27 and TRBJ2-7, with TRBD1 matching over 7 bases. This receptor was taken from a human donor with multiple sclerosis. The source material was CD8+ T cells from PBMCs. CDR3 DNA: TGTGCCAGCAGTTTCCAACCGCCGGGACAGATCTACGAGCAGTACTTC. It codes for CASSFQPPGQIYEQYF.